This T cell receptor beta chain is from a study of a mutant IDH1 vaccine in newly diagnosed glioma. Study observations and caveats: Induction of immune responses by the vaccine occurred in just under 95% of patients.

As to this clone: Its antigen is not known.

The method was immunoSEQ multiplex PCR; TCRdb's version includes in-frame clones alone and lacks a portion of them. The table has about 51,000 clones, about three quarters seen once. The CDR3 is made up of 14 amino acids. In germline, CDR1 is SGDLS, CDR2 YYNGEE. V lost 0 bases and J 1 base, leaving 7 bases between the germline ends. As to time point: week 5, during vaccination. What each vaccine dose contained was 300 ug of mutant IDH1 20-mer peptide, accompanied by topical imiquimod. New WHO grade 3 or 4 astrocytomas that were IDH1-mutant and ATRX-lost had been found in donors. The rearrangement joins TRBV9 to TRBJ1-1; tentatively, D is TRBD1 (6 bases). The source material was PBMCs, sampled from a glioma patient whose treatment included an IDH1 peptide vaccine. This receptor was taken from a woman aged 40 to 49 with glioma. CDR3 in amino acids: CASSVEGGNTEAFF. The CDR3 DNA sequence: TGTGCCAGCAGCGTAGAAGGGGGGAACACTGAAGCTTTCTTT.